This T cell receptor (beta chain) appears in the sequencing data of a study of metastatic and nonmetastatic thyroid tumors. TCRdb reanalyzed the PCR reads via MiXCR. Of tens of thousands of clones listed, around 10% are singletons. Until they underwent thyroid surgery, no patient had received any treatment. This clone is medium-sized. The V end lost 6 bases, the J end lost 3 bases, and 9 bases lay between the germline ends. The CDR3 sequence is 12 residues long. Germline-derived CDR1 and CDR2 are MNHEY and SVGEGT. The V gene is TRBV6-2 or TRBV6-3, the J gene TRBJ2-7; D uncertain. The sequenced sample was blood. The receptor's source is a male donor with papillary thyroid cancer or a benign thyroid nodule (not recorded which). Some clones in this sample may be carry-over from other donors' samples. CDR3 amino acids: CASSYQGYEQYF. For the CDR3, the DNA is TGTGCCAGCAGCTATCAAGGCTACGAGCAGTACTTC.